The 20 T cell receptor beta chains given below trace back to one sample, sequenced in a study of control samples from healthy donors and cancer patients. TCRdb keeps only in-frame clones here, not all; method: immunoSEQ multiplex PCR. The data contain approximately 160,000 clones, 92% of them seen just once; the ten biggest clones take up approximately 0.7%. The sample taken for sequencing was blood. These receptors all stem from a young woman in good health.

The chain carries TRBV5-5 and TRBJ1-6; 8 nucleotides align to TRBD1. CDR1 is SGHKS and CDR2 is YYEKEE in the germline V gene (reference sequence). V shed 4 bases, J shed 10 bases, and the junction held 7 bases outside the gene matches. The CDR3 has 14 amino acids. CDR3 sequence: CASSATGAGSPLHF. DNA of the CDR3: TGTGCCAGCAGCGCGACAGGGGCCGGGTCACCCCTCCACTTT.

CDR3: CASSLEGVAGELFF. The CDR3 DNA follows: TGTGCCAGCAGCTTAGAAGGAGTCGCCGGGGAGCTGTTTTTT. The chain combines TRBV7-7 with TRBJ2-2, with D unclear. V lost 1 base to trimming and J lost 6 bases, with 9 bases between them. The CDR3 extends over 14 amino acids. Germline CDR1 SSHAT, CDR2 FNYEAQ (reference sequence).

The chain carries TRBV7-3 and TRBJ2-1, with 9 bases matching TRBD2. CDR3 length: 16 residues. Germline V CDR1 and CDR2: SGHTA, FQGTGA. J lost 7 bases, V lost 1 base, and 8 bases had no gene match. The CDR3 DNA sequence: TGTGCCAGCAGCTTAATGTCTTTAGCGGGAGTAAATGAGCAGTTCTTC. Its protein is CASSLMSLAGVNEQFF.

The chain has TRBV7-8 and TRBJ2-3; D may be TRBD2 (6 bases). V dropped 2 bases and J dropped 5 bases, with 8 bases sitting between them. Germline lookup yields CDR1 SGHVS and CDR2 FQNEAQ. The CDR3 consists of 13 residues. The CDR3 is CASSLPREDTQYF. CDR3 sequence (DNA): TGTGCCAGCAGCTTACCGCGGGAAGATACGCAGTATTTT.

The rearrangement joins TRBV24-1 to TRBJ2-3; D unresolved. Germline V lookup: CDR1 KGHDR, CDR2 SFDVKD. The V end lost 7 bases, the J end lost 0 bases, and 7 bases lay between the germline ends. The CDR3 totals 13 residues. The CDR3 loop is CATRSSSTDTQYF. CDR3 in DNA: TGTGCCACCAGGAGTTCTAGCACAGATACGCAGTATTTT.

The chain carries TRBV6-5 and TRBJ2-2, with D possibly TRBD2 on 7 matching bases. Germline lookup yields CDR1 MNHEY and CDR2 SVGAGI. Trimming took 5 bases from V and 7 from J, leaving 17 bases between them. This CDR3 contains 15 residues. The CDR3 region has the DNA TGTGCCAGCAGTCCTCCGGGGGGCGGCGGCGGGGAGCTGTTTTTT. Protein product: CASSPPGGGGGELFF.

The J gene is TRBJ2-7, the V gene TRBV18, with 10 nucleotides matching TRBD1. The CDR3 is 14 amino acids. In germline, CDR1 is KGHSH, CDR2 LQKENI. J gave up 2 bases and V 3 bases, and 1 base lay outside the gene matches. The CDR3 region is CASSPGQGPYEQYF. As DNA, the CDR3 is TGTGCCAGCTCACCGGGACAGGGGCCCTACGAGCAGTACTTC.

The chain links TRBV10-3 to TRBJ2-7; 11 bases fit TRBD2. Per germline, CDR1 ENHRY and CDR2 SYGVKD. The CDR3 contains 15 residues. After removal of 4 bases from V and 4 bases from J, the junction contained 6 bases not matched to a gene. The CDR3 DNA reads as TGTGCCATCAGTGCAACTAGCGGGAGCCTGTACGAGCAGTACTTC. Translating it yields CAISATSGSLYEQYF.

V and J are TRBV10-2 and TRBJ2-5; perhaps TRBD2 as D (5 bases). The V gene lost 8 bases and the J gene lost 4 bases, with 8 bases spanning the gap. The length of the CDR3 is 11 residues. Germline lookup yields CDR1 WSHSY and CDR2 SAAADI. The CDR3 DNA sequence: TGCGCCAGCGAGGCGGGAGAGACCCAGTACTTC. This sequence encodes CASEAGETQYF.

The V call is TRBV28, the J call TRBJ1-6; 9 bases match TRBD1. The germline CDR1 and CDR2 sequences are MDHEN and SYDVKM. V lost 7 bases, J lost 7 bases, and 14 bases stayed unmatched. CDR3 length equals 17 residues. The CDR3 protein is CASTTAGTGNVNSPLHF. The CDR3 coding sequence is TGTGCCAGCACCACTGCCGGGACAGGGAATGTCAATTCACCCCTCCACTTT.

The chain has TRBV15 and TRBJ2-3; the match to TRBD2 covers 7 bases. The CDR3 is made up of 14 amino acids. Germline V gene sequence: CDR1 LNHNV, CDR2 YYDKDF (reference sequence). V trimming: 1 base; J trimming: 6 bases; junction bases outside the gene matches: 4. CDR3 loop: CATSRGAGVDTQYF. CDR3 in DNA: TGTGCCACCAGCAGAGGCGCGGGAGTGGATACGCAGTATTTT.

Here the CDR3 reads CASSTELGGELFF. The CDR3 bases are TGTGCCAGCAGTACCGAACTAGGCGGGGAGCTGTTTTTT. The chain links TRBV27 to TRBJ2-2; perhaps TRBD2 as D (5 bases). This CDR3 contains 13 residues. Trimming took 5 bases from V and 7 from J, leaving 11 bases between them. Looked up from germline, CDR1 is MNHEY and CDR2 is SMNVEV (reference sequence).

The chain employs TRBV5-6 and TRBJ2-7, with 7 nucleotides matching TRBD2. Germline V gene lookup returns CDR1 SGHDT and CDR2 YYEEEE. CDR3 length: 13 residues. V lost 4 bases, J lost 6 bases, and 7 bases stayed unmatched. For the CDR3, the DNA is TGTGCCAGCAGCCACGGACTAGGTCTCGAGCAGTACTTC. This sequence encodes CASSHGLGLEQYF. The variable domain in full, completed from reference TRBV5-6 and TRBJ2-7, reads DAGVTQSPTHLIKTRGQQVTLRCSPKSGHDTVSWYQQALGQGPQFIFQYYEEEERQRGNFPDRFSGHQFPNYSSELNVNALLLGDSALYLCASSHGLGLEQYFGPGTRLTVT.

In the case of this clone: This could be a read error, since a much larger clone is one nucleotide away. The genes are TRBV4-2 and TRBJ2-3; 10 positions agree with TRBD2. Germline loops: CDR1 LGHNA, CDR2 YNFKEQ. V dropped 0 bases and J dropped 4; count of bases not matched to a gene: 1. The CDR3 runs to 15 residues. CDR3 bases: TGTGCCAGCAGCCAAGAAGCGGGAGGGCCAGATACGCAGTATTTT. Its protein product is CASSQEAGGPDTQYF.

This sequence joins TRBV12-5 and TRBJ1-3; D is unclear. CDR1 and CDR2 from the germline V gene are LGHNT and FRNRAP. Trimming cost V 4 bases and J 2 bases, with 12 bases left between them. The CDR3 is 15 residues long. In DNA, the CDR3 is TGTGCTAGTGGTTCCGATCGGAGGGCTGGAAACACCATATATTTT. Translating gives CASGSDRRAGNTIYF. The full variable domain, in which reference TRBV12-5 and TRBJ1-3 provide the parts outside the CDR3, is DARVTQTPRHKVTEMGQEVTMRCQPILGHNTVFWYRQTMMQGLELLAYFRNRAPLDDSGMPKDRFSAEMPDATLATLKIQPSEPRDSAVYFCASGSDRRAGNTIYFGEGSWLTVV.

This clone has just one count. The genes are TRBV4-1 and TRBJ2-3; tentative D call: TRBD1 (5 bases). Germline lookup yields CDR1 MGHRA and CDR2 YSYEKL. This CDR3 is 15 amino acids long. Between the trimmed V and J ends, which lost 3 bases and 1 base, there was a span of 11 bases. The CDR3 DNA reads TGCGCCAGCAGCCAGCAGGGATCCCGCACAGATACGCAGTATTTT. Translated, it gives CASSQQGSRTDTQYF.

The CDR3 bases are TGTGCCACCGGGACAGACAATTCACCCCTCCACTTT. It specifies CATGTDNSPLHF. The gene calls are TRBV10-3 and TRBJ1-6; 7 bases are a match to TRBD1. CDR1 is ENHRY and CDR2 is SYGVKD in the germline V gene. The CDR3 is made up of 12 amino acids. V was clipped by 10 bases and J by 7 bases; unmatched bases: 4.

In its sample, this clone was seen once. The rearrangement joins TRBV30 to TRBJ2-7, with TRBD1 matching over 9 bases. CDR3 length: 14 residues. Trimming removed 1 base from V and 4 bases from J; junction bases left unmatched: 5. Per the germline V gene, CDR1 is GTSNPN and CDR2 is SVGIG (reference sequence). The CDR3 loop is CAWSAGTGMYEQYF. The CDR3 nucleotides are TGTGCCTGGAGTGCCGGGACAGGGATGTACGAGCAGTACTTC.

This clone was counted a few times. This sequence joins TRBV27 and TRBJ1-2; TRBD1 matches 7 bases. The J segment lost 5 bases and the V segment lost 6 bases, leaving 6 bases of the junction unmatched. CDR1 is MNHEY and CDR2 is SMNVEV in the germline V gene (reference sequence). CDR3 length: 13 amino acids. Here the CDR3 reads CASRRDSSYGYTF. DNA for the CDR3: TGTGCCAGCAGACGGGACAGCTCATATGGCTACACCTTC.

The chain is built from TRBV3-1 (or the pseudogene TRBV3-2) and TRBJ1-5; 7 positions match TRBD1. The trim removed 4 bases at V and 3 bases at J, leaving 6 bases unmatched. CDR1 is LGHDT and CDR2 is YNNKEL in the germline V gene (reference sequence). The CDR3 extends over 15 amino acids. The CDR3 nucleotides read TGTGCCAGCAGCCTCAGGACAGGACCCAATCAGCCCCAGCATTTT. Translation: CASSLRTGPNQPQHF.